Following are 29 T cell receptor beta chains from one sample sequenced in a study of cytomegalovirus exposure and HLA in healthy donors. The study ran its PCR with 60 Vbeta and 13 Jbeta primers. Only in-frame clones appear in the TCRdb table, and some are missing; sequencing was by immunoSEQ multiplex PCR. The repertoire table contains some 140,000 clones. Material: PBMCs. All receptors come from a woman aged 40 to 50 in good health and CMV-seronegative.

The chain's CDR3 is CASSLEMAAYNSPLHF. CDR3 DNA sequence: TGCGCCAGCAGCTTGGAGATGGCAGCCTATAATTCACCCCTCCACTTT. The chain is built from TRBV5-1 and TRBJ1-6; D is unclear. Germline V gives CDR1 SGHRS, CDR2 YFSETQ. V was trimmed by 0 bases and J by 2 bases, leaving 9 bases between them. The CDR3 is made up of 16 amino acids.

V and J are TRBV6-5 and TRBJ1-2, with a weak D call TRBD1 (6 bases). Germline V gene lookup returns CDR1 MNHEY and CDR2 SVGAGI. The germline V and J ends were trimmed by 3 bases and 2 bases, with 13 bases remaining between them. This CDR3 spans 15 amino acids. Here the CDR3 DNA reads TGTGCCAGCAGTTATCAGCAGGGGCGCAACTATGGCTACACCTTC. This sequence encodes CASSYQQGRNYGYTF.

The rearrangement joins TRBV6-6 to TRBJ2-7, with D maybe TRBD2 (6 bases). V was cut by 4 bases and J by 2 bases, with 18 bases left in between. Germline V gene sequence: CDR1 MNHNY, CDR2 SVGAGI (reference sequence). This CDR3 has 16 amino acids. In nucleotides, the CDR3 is TGTGCCAGCAGTTCTCGAGGGGCGGGGCGCACCTACGAGCAGTACTTC. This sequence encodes CASSSRGAGRTYEQYF.

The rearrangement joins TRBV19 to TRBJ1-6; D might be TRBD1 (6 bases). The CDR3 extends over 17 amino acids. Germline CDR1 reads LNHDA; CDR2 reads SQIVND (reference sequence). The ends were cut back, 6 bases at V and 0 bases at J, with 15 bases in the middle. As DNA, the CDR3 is TGTGCCAGTAGCCGCTCTACAGGGAGCTCCTATAATTCACCCCTCCACTTT. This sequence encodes CASSRSTGSSYNSPLHF.

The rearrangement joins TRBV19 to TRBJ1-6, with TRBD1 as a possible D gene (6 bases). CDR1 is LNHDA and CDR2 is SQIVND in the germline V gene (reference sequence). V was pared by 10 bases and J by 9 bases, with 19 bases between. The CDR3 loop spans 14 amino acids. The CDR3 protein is CATNPGGGSSPLHF. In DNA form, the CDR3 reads TGTGCCACCAACCCCGGGGGGGGCAGTTCACCCCTCCACTTT. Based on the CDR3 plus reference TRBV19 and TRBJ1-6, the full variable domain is DGGITQSPKYLFRKEGQNVTLSCEQNLNHDAMYWYRQDPGQGLRLIYYSQIVNDFQKGDIAEGYSVSREKKESFPLTVTSAQKNPTAFYLCATNPGGGSSPLHFGNGTRLTVT.

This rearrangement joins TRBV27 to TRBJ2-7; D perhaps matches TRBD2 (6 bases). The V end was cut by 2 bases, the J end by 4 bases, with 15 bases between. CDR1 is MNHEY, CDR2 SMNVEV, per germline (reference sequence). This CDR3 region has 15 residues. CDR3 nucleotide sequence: TGTGCCAGCAGTTTAAAGGGGACTGTTGGATACGAGCAGTACTTC. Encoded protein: CASSLKGTVGYEQYF.

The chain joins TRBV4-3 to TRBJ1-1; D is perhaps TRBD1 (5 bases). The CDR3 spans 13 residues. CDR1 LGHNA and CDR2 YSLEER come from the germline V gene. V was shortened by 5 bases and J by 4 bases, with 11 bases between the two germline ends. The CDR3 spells CASSDRRGTEAFF. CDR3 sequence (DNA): TGCGCCAGCAGCGACAGAAGGGGCACTGAAGCTTTCTTT.

CDR3 sequence reads: CASSHYRDRNYNEQFF. The CDR3 DNA is TGCGCCAGCAGCCATTACCGGGACAGAAATTACAATGAGCAGTTCTTC. The chain couples TRBV4-1 to TRBJ2-1; 7 positions match TRBD1. CDR1 and CDR2 (germline): MGHRA, YSYEKL. The V segment lost 3 bases and the J segment 4 bases; nucleotides outside the gene matches: 9. CDR3 length: 16 residues.

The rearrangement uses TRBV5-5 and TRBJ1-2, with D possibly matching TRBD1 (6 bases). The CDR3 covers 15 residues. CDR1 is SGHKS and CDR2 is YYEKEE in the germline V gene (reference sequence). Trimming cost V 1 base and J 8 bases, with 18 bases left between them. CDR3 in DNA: TGTGCCAGCAGCTTGCGGTATCAGGGGTTAAGGGGCTACACCTTC. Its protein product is CASSLRYQGLRGYTF. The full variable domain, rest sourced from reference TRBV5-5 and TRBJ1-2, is DAGVTQSPTHLIKTRGQQVTLRCSPISGHKSVSWYQQVLGQGPQFIFQYYEKEERGRGNFPDRFSARQFPNYSSELNVNALLLGDSALYLCASSLRYQGLRGYTFGSGTRLTVV.

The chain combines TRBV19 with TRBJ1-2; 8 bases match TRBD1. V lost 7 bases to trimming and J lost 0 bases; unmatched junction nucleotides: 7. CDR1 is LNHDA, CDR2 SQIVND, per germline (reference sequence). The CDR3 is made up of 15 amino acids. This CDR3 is CASKTGATSNYGYTF. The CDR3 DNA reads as TGTGCCAGTAAGACAGGGGCTACTTCTAACTATGGCTACACCTTC.

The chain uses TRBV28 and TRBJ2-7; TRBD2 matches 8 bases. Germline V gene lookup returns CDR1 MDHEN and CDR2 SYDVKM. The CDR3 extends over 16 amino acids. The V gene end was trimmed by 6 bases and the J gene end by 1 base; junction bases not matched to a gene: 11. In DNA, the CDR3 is TGTGCCAGCAGCCCCGCGGGGGGCCCGGGGTCCTACGAGCAGTACGTC. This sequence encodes CASSPAGGPGSYEQYV.

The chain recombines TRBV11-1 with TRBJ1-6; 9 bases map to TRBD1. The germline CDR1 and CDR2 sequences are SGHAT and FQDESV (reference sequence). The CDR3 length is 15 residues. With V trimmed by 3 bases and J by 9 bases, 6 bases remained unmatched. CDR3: CASSFGQGLLSPLHF. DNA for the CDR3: TGTGCCAGCAGCTTCGGACAGGGGTTACTTTCACCCCTCCACTTT.

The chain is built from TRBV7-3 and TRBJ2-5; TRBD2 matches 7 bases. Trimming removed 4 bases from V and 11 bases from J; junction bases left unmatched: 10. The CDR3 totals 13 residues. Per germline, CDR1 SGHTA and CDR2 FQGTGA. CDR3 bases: TGTGCCAGCAGCTCGACTAGCTTTACGAGTCAGTACTTC. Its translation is CASSSTSFTSQYF. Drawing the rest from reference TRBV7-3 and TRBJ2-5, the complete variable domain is GAGVSQTPSNKVTEKGKYVELRCDPISGHTALYWYRQSLGQGPEFLIYFQGTGAADDSGLPNDRFFAVRPEGSVSTLKIQRTERGDSAVYLCASSSTSFTSQYFGPGTRLLVL.

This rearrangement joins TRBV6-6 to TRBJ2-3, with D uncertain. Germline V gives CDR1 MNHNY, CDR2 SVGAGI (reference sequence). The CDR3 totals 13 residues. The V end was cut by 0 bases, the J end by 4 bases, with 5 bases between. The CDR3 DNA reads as TGTGCCAGCAGTTACTCTAGTGCAGATACGCAGTATTTT. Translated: CASSYSSADTQYF.

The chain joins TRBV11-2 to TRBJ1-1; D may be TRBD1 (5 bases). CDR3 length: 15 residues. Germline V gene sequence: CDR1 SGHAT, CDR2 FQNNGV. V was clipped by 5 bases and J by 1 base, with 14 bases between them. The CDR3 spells CASSPWQTGNTEAFF. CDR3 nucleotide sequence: TGTGCCAGCAGCCCGTGGCAAACAGGGAACACTGAAGCTTTCTTT.

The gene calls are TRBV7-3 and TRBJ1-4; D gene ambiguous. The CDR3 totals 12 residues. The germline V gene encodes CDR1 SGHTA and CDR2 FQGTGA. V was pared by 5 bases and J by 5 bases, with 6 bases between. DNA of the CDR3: TGTGCCAGCAGCCCGTCGAATGAAAAACTGTTTTTT. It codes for CASSPSNEKLFF.

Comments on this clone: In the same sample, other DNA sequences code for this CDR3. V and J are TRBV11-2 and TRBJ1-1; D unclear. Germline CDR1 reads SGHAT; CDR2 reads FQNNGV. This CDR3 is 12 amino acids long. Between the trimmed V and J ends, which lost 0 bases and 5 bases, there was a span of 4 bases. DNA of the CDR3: TGTGCCAGCAGCTTAGAACGGACTGAAGCTTTCTTT. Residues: CASSLERTEAFF.

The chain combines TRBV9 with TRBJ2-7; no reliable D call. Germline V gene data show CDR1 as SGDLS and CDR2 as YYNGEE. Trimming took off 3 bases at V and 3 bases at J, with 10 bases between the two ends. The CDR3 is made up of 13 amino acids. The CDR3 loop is CASSDSSGYEQYF. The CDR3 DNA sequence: TGTGCCAGCAGCGACAGTTCTGGCTACGAGCAGTACTTC.

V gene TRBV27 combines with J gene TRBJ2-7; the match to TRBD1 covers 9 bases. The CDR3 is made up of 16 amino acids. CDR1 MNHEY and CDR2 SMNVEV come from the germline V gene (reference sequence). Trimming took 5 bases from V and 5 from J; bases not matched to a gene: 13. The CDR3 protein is CASSHYYRDRVDEQYF. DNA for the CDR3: TGTGCCAGCAGTCATTACTACCGGGACAGGGTGGACGAGCAGTACTTC.

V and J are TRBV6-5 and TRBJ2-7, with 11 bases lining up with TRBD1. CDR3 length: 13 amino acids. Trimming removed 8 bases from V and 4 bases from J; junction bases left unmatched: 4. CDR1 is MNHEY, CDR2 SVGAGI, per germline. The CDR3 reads CASGDRGNYEQYF. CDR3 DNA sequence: TGTGCCAGCGGGGACAGGGGGAATTACGAGCAGTACTTC.

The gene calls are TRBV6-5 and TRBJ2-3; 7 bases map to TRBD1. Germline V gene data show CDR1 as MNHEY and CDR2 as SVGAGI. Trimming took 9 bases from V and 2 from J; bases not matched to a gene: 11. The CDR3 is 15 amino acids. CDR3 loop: CASSLGGGHTDTQYF. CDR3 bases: TGTGCCAGTAGCCTAGGGGGCGGACACACAGATACGCAGTATTTT.

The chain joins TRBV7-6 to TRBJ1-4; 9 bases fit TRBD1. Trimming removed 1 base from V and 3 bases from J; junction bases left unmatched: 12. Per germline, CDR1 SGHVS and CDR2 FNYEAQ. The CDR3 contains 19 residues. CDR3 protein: CASSLDIQGAGGANEKLFF. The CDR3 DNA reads TGTGCCAGCAGCTTAGACATACAGGGGGCAGGAGGAGCTAATGAAAAACTGTTTTTT.

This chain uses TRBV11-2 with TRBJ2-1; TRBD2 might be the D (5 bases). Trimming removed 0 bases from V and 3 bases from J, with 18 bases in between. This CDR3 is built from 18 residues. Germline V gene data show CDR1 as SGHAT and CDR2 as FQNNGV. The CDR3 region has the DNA TGTGCCAGCAGCTTAGAGGCTAGCTCACCCCTCTTCTACAATGAGCAGTTCTTC. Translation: CASSLEASSPLFYNEQFF. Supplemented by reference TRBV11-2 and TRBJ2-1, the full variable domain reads EAGVAQSPRYKIIEKRQSVAFWCNPISGHATLYWYQQILGQGPKLLIQFQNNGVVDDSQLPKDRFSAERLKGVDSTLKIQPAKLEDSAVYLCASSLEASSPLFYNEQFFGPGTRLTVL.

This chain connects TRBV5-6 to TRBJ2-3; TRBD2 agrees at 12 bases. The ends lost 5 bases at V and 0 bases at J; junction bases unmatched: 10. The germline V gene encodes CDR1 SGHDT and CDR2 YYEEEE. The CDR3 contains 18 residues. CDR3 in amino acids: CASSFWLAGGLSTDTQYF. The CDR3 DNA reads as TGTGCCAGCAGTTTCTGGCTAGCGGGGGGGTTAAGCACAGATACGCAGTATTTT.

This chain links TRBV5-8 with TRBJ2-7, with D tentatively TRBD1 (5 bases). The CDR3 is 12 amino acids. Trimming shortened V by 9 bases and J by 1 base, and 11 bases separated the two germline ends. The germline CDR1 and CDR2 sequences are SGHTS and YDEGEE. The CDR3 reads CATRRGSYEQYF. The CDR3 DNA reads TGTGCCACAAGAAGGGGTTCCTACGAGCAGTACTTC.

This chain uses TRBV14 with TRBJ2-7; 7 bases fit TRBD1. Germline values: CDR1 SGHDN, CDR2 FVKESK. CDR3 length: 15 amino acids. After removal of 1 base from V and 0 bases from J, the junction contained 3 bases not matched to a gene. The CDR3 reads CASSQVAGGSYEQYV. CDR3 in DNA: TGTGCCAGCAGCCAAGTGGCAGGGGGCTCCTACGAGCAGTACGTC.

The CDR3: CARSIPRDRDGTGELFF. Here the CDR3 DNA reads TGTGCCAGAAGCATACCCCGGGACAGGGACGGAACCGGGGAGCTGTTTTTT. This chain joins TRBV5-3 and TRBJ2-2, with 9 bases fitting TRBD1. TRBV5-3 is an ORF; its function is uncertain. The CDR3 sequence is 17 residues long. V lost 4 bases to trimming and J lost 5 bases; unmatched junction nucleotides: 12.

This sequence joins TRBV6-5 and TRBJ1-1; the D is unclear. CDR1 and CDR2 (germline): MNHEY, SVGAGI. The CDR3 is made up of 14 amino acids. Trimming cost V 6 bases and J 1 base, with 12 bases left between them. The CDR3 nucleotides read TGTGCCAGCAGCTATAGTCCGGGGAACACTGAAGCTTTCTTT. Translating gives CASSYSPGNTEAFF.

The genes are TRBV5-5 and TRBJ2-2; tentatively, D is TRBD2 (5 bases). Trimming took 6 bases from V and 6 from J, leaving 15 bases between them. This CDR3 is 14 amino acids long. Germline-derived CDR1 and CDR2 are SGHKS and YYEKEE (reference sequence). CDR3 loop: CASIGLPGAGELFF. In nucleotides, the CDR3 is TGTGCCAGCATCGGACTCCCCGGGGCCGGGGAGCTGTTTTTT.